This T cell receptor beta chain was found in a study of T cells in Graves' hyperthyroidism and ophthalmopathy. The PBMCs were sourced from fresh peripheral blood (about 9.7 ml). Overall study findings and caveats: Blood also held most thyroid clonotypes expanded beyond 0.001.

This clonotype was seen a handful of times. Its cognate antigen is unknown. RNA transcripts yielded amplified TCR beta CDR3 regions. An initial round of RT-PCR targeting the TCR CDR3 relied on the HTBI primer set. TCRdb re-analysed the multiplex PCR reads in MiXCR, keeping a single row per CDR3 protein. The data contain some 650,000 distinct CDR3 sequences, about 16% of them seen just once; the ten biggest clones take up 2.5% to 4%. This TCR was sampled from a woman in her forties with Graves' ophthalmopathy. Sequenced: blood.

The CDR3 sequence is CASRLNRGYGYTF. In nucleotides, the CDR3 is TGTGCCAGCAGACTCAACAGGGGTTATGGCTACACCTTC. The V gene is TRBV27, the J gene TRBJ1-2; 7 positions agree with TRBD1. Germline-derived CDR1 and CDR2 are MNHEY and SMNVEV (reference sequence). This CDR3 spans 13 amino acids. V trimming: 6 bases; J trimming: 5 bases; junction bases outside the gene matches: 6.